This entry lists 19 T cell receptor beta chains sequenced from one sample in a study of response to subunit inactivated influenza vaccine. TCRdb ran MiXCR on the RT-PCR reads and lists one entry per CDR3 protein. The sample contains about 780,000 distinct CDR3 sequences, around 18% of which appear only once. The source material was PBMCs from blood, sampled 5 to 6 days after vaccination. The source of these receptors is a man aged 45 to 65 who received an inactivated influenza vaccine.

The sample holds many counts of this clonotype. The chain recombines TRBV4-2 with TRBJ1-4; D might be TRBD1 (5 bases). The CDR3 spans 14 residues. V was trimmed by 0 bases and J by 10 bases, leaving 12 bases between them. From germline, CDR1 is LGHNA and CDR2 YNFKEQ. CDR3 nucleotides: TGTGCCAGCAGCCAAGATTCCCAGGGAGGAAAACTGTTTTTT. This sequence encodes CASSQDSQGGKLFF.

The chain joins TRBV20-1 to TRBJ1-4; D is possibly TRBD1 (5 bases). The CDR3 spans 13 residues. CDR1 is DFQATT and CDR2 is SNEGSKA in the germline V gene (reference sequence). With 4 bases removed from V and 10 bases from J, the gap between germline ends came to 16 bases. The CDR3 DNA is TGCAGTGCTACAGGGAGTCCACTGGGAAAACTGTTTTTT. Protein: CSATGSPLGKLFF.

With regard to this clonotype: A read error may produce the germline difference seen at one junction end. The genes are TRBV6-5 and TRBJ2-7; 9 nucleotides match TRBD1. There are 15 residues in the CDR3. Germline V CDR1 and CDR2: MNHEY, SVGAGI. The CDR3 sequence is CASSDSGTGSSKQYF. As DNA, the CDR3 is TGTGCCAGCAGTGACTCCGGGACAGGGTCATCCAAGCAGTACTTC.

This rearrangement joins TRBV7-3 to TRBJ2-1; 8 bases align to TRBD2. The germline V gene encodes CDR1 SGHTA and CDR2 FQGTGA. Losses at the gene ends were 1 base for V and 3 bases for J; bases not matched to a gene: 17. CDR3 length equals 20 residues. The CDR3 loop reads CASSLIGTRGREPNYNEQFF. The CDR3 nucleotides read TGTGCCAGCAGCTTAATAGGGACTAGGGGTAGGGAGCCGAACTACAATGAGCAGTTCTTC.

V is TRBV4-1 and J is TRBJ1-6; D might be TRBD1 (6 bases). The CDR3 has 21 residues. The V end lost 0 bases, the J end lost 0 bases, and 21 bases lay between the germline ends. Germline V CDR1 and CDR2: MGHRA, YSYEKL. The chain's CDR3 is CASSQDRGTPQTSSYNSPLHF. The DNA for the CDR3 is TGCGCCAGCAGCCAAGATCGCGGGACACCTCAGACGAGCTCCTATAATTCACCCCTCCACTTT.

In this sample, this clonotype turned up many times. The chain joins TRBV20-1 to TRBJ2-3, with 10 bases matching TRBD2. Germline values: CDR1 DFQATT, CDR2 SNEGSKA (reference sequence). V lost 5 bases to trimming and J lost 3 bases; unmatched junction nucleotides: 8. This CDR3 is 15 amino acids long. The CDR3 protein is CSAAGTSEGTDTQYF. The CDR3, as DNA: TGCAGTGCTGCCGGGACTAGCGAGGGGACAGATACGCAGTATTTT.

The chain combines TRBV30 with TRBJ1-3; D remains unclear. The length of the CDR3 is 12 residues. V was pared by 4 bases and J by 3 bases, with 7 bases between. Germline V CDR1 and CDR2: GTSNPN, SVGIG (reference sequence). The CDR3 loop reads CAWTTDGNTIYF. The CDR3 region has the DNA TGTGCCTGGACCACTGATGGAAACACCATATATTTT.

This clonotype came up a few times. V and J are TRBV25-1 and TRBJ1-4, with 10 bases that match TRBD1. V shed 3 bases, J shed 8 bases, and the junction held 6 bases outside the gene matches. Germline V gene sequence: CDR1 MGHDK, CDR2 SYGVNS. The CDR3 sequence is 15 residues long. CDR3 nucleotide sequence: TGTGCCAGCAGTGACCCACGGACAGGGGGAGAAAAACTGTTTTTT. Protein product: CASSDPRTGGEKLFF.

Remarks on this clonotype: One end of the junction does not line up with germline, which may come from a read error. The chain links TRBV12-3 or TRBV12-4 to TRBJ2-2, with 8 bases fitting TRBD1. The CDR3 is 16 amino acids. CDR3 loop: CANSPTGTGRTGELFF. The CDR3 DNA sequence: TGTGCCAACAGTCCAACCGGGACAGGACGTACCGGGGAGCTGTTTTTT.

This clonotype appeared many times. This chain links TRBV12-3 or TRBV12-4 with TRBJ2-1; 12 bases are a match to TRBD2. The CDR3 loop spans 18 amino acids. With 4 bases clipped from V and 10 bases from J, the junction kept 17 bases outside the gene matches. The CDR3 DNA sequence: TGTGCCAGCAGTTCACCCAGACTAGCGGGGGACAACTACTGGGAGCAGTTCTTC. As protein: CASSSPRLAGDNYWEQFF.

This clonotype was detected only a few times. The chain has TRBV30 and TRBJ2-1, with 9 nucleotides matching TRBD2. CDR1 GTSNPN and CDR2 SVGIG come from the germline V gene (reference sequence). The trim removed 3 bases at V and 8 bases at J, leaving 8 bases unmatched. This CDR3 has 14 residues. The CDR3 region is CAWSSVAGVYEQFF. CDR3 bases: TGTGCCTGGAGCTCGGTAGCGGGAGTATATGAGCAGTTCTTC. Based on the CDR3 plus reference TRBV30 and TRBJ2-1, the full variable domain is SQTIHQWPATLVQPVGSPLSLECTVEGTSNPNLYWYRQAAGRGLQLLFYSVGIGQISSEVPQNLSASRPQDRQFILSSKKLLLSDSGFYLCAWSSVAGVYEQFFGPGTRLTVL.

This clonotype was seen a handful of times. The CDR3 loop is CASSPWRPEETQYF. CDR3 in DNA: TGTGCCAGCAGCCCCTGGCGGCCCGAGGAGACCCAGTACTTC. V gene TRBV7-8 combines with J gene TRBJ2-5; D uncertain. From germline, CDR1 is SGHVS and CDR2 FQNEAQ. The CDR3 runs to 14 residues. V was cut by 5 bases and J by 5 bases, with 15 bases left in between. Variable domain in full (rest from reference TRBV7-8 and TRBJ2-5): GAGVSQSPRYKVAKRGQDVALRCDPISGHVSLFWYQQALGQGPEFLTYFQNEAQLDKSGLPSDRFFAERPEGSVSTLKIQRTQQEDSAVYLCASSPWRPEETQYFGPGTRLLVL.

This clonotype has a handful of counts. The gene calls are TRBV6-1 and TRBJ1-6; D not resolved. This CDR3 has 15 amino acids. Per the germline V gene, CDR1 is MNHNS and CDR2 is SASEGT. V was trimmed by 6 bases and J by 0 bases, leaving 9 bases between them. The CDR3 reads CASRSRRSYNSPLHF. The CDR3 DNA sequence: TGTGCCAGCAGATCCAGACGCTCCTATAATTCACCCCTCCACTTT.

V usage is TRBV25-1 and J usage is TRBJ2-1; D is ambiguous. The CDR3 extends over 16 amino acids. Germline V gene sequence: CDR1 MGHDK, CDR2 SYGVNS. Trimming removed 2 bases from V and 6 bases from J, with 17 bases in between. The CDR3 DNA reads TGTGCCAGCAGTGAAAGTTTCAAGGGCTCGCCCAATGAGCAGTTCTTC. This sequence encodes CASSESFKGSPNEQFF.

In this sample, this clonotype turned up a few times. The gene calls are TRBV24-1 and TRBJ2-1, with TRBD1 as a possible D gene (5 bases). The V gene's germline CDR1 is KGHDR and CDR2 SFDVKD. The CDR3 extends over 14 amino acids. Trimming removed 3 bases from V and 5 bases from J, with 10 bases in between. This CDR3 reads CATSDRQGDNEQFF. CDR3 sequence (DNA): TGTGCCACCAGTGATCGGCAGGGCGACAATGAGCAGTTCTTC.

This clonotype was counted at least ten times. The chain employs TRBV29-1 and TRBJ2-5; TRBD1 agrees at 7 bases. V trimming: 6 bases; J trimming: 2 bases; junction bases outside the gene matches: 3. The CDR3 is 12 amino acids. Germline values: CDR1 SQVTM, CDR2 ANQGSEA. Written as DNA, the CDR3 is TGCAGCGTGACACAGGGGCAAGAGACCCAGTACTTC. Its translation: CSVTQGQETQYF.

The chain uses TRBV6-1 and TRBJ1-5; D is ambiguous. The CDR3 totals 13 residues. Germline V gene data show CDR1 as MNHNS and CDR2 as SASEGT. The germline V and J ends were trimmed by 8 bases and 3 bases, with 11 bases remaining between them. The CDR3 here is CASGGRNNQPQHF. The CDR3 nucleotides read TGTGCCAGCGGAGGCCGAAACAATCAGCCCCAGCATTTT.

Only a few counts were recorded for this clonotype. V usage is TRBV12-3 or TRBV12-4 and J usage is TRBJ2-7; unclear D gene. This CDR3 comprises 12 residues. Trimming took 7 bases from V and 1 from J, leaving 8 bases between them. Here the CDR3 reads CASTSESYEQYF. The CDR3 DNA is TGTGCCAGCACTTCCGAATCCTACGAGCAGTACTTC.

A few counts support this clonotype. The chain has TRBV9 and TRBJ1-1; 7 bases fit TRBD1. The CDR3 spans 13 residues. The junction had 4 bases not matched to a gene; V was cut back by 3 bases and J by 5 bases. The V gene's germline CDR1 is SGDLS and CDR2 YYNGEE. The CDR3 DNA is TGTGCCAGCAGCGGACAGGGACCGACTGAAGCTTTCTTT. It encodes CASSGQGPTEAFF. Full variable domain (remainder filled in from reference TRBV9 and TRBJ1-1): DSGVTQTPKHLITATGQRVTLRCSPRSGDLSVYWYQQSLDQGLQFLIQYYNGEERAKGNILERFSAQQFPDLHSELNLSSLELGDSALYFCASSGQGPTEAFFGQGTRLTVV.